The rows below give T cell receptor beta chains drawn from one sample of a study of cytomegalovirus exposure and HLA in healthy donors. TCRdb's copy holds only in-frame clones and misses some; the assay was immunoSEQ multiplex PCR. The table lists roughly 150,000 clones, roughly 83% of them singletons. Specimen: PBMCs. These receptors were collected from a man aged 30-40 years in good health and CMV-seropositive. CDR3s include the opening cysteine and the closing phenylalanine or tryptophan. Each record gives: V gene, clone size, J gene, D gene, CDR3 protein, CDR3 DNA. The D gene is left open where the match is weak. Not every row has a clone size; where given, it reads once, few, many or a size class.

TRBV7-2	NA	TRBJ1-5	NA	CASSNSNQPQHF	TGTGCCAGCTCCAATAGCAATCAGCCCCAGCATTTT
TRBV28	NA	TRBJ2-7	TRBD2	CASIAGTNSYEQYF	TGTGCCAGCATCGCCGGGACTAACTCCTACGAGCAGTACTTC
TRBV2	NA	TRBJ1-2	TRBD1	CASSGYRGRDGYTF	TGTGCCAGCAGTGGTTACAGGGGGCGGGATGGCTACACCTTC
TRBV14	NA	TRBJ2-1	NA	CASSQGVSGDNEQFF	TGTGCCAGCAGCCAAGGAGTTAGCGGCGACAATGAGCAGTTCTTC
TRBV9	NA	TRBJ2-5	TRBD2	CASSVGVGEGLGGTQYF	TGTGCCAGCAGCGTAGGCGTGGGGGAGGGTCTCGGGGGGACCCAGTACTTC
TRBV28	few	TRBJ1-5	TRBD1	CASSFRGRRSNQPQHF	TGTGCCAGCAGTTTCAGGGGGCGGCGGAGCAATCAGCCCCAGCATTTT
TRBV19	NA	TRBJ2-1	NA	CASSIGGVRRYNEQFF	TGTGCCAGTAGTATCGGCGGGGTCCGGAGGTACAATGAGCAGTTCTTC
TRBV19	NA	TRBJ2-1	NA	CASSPVPNEQFF	TGTGCCAGTAGCCCCGTCCCCAATGAGCAGTTCTTC
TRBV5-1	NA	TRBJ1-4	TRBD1	CASSPRGTGGPATNEKLFF	TGCGCCAGCAGCCCGAGGGGGACAGGGGGACCTGCAACTAATGAAAAACTGTTTTTT
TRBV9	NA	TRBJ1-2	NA	CASSVDGDWFYGYTF	TGTGCCAGCAGCGTAGACGGGGATTGGTTCTATGGCTACACCTTC
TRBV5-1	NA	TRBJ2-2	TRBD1	CASSLDQGAPGELFF	TGCGCCAGCAGCTTGGACCAGGGGGCGCCCGGGGAGCTGTTTTTT
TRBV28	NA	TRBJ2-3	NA	CASSLYEADTQYF	TGTGCCAGCAGTTTATACGAGGCAGATACGCAGTATTTT
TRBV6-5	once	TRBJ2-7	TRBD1	CASTSTGHPYEQYF	TGTGCCAGCACCTCGACAGGGCACCCCTACGAGCAGTACTTC
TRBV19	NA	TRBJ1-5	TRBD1	CASSTPTGARQPQHF	TGTGCCAGTAGTACCCCCACAGGGGCGAGGCAGCCCCAGCATTTT
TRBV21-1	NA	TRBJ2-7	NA	CASSKSQGHHREQYF	TGTGCCAGCAGCAAAAGTCAGGGCCATCATCGGGAGCAGTACTTC